The sequence of this TCR beta chain was determined in a study of CD8 T cells in Susac syndrome. With random hexamers, about 0.5 to 1 ug RNA was reverse transcribed. TCRdb ran MiXCR on the immunoSEQ multiplex PCR reads and lists one entry per CDR3 protein. The sample includes about 140,000 distinct CDR3 sequences, 94% of them seen just once. Negative isolation was used for CD8+ and CD4+ T cells, and FACS enrichment was applied to TEMRA cells. Material: CD8+ T cells from PBMCs. The sequence came from a human donor in good health.

The DNA for the CDR3 is TGCGCCAGCAGTCAACGGTATTATAATCAGCCCCAGCATTTT. Its protein is CASSQRYYNQPQHF. The chain recombines TRBV23-1 with TRBJ1-5; D is undetermined. TRBV23-1 carries the ORF label, with uncertain function. With 2 bases removed from V and 4 bases from J, the gap between germline ends came to 9 bases. This CDR3 region has 14 residues.